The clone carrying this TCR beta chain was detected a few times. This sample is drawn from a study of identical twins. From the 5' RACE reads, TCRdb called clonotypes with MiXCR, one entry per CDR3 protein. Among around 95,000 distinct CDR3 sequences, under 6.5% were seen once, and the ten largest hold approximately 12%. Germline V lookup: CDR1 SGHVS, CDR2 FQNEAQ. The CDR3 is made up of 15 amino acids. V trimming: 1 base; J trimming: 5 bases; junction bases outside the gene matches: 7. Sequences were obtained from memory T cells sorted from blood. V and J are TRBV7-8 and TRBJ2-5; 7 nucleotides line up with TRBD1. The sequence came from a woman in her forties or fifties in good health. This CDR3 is CASSLGSARGETQYF. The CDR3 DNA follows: TGTGCCAGCAGCTTAGGCTCGGCCAGGGGGGAGACCCAGTACTTC.